This is a list of T cell receptor beta chains from one sample in a study of blood T cells in healthy people across ages. TCRdb used MiXCR to reprocess the 5' RACE reads, holding one entry per CDR3 protein. The sample lists 600,000 to 1,000,000 distinct CDR3 sequences; just under 25% were seen once. The sample was also reused in another study, on T cells of mothers and their children.

The specimen sequenced was blood. The receptors come from a boy between 5 and 17 years old in good health. Each CDR3 is given with its conserved first and last residue. A D gene is named only where the DNA matches it firmly.

TRBV2	TRBJ2-4	-	CASSRDFSGIQYF
TRBV4-2	TRBJ2-7	-	CASSQGRVADSYEQYF
TRBV9	TRBJ2-3	TRBD1	CASSEEDREWTDTQYF
TRBV20-1	TRBJ2-5	TRBD1	CSAGTGGGETQYF
TRBV6-5	TRBJ2-1	-	CASSYGYNEQFF
TRBV29-1	TRBJ1-1	-	CSVPGVNTEAFF
TRBV18	TRBJ1-4	TRBD1	CASSPTATGINEKLFF
TRBV28	-	-	CASKGLAYEQYF
TRBV5-1	TRBJ1-2	-	CASGMDSNYGYTF
TRBV25-1	TRBJ2-7	-	CASNQASSGEQYF
TRBV7-6	TRBJ2-5	-	CASSLLGDTKETQYF
TRBV11-2	TRBJ1-4	-	CASSLVRQNNEKLFF
TRBV28	TRBJ1-3	-	CASSLWGGSSGNTIYF
TRBV28	TRBJ2-3	TRBD2	CASSLGTSGASGYPDTQYF
TRBV5-1	TRBJ2-2	TRBD2	CASSLGLAGSGELFF
TRBV4-1	TRBJ2-7	-	CASSQMGQAMLSDEQYF